This TCR beta chain emerged from a study of T cells in Graves' hyperthyroidism and ophthalmopathy. Study-level points and caveats: Ophthalmopathy was predicted by the model a median of approximately 6 months ahead of onset. A model built on 13 V-J features separated ophthalmopathy from stable hyperthyroidism.

The CDR3 spans 14 residues. Germline loops: CDR1 LNHNV, CDR2 YYDKDF (reference sequence). V trimming: 1 base; J trimming: 3 bases; junction bases outside the gene matches: 1. This clonotype was picked up a small number of times. Its antigen is not known. No progression to ophthalmopathy during 18 months of follow-up defined stable disease. Orbital computed tomography and thyroid ultrasound, together with serum TRAb and thyroxine and clinical symptoms, were used for diagnoses. Amplified TCR beta CDR3 regions came from RNA transcripts. The HTBI primer set served for first-round RT-PCR of the TCR CDR3. TCRdb redid the calling of the multiplex PCR reads with MiXCR, one entry per CDR3 protein. Among 89,000 or so distinct CDR3 sequences listed, 35% to 45% were seen once.

The material sequenced was peripheral blood or thyroid tissue (not recorded which). The V and J genes are TRBV15 and TRBJ2-7; TRBD1 matches at 9 bases. The TCR was taken from a woman younger than 45 with Graves' hyperthyroidism. The CDR3 here is CATSRGDRVYEQYF. The CDR3 nucleotides read TGTGCCACCAGCAGAGGGGACAGGGTCTACGAGCAGTACTTC.